These 21 T cell receptor beta chains were all obtained from the same sample, sequenced in a study of blood T cell repertoires in COVID-19. Sequencing used immunoSEQ multiplex PCR; TCRdb keeps in-frame clones, though not all of them. The sample holds tens of thousands of clones, over 65% seen once. Sequencing input: peripheral blood. Source of these receptors: a man aged 60-69 years with active COVID-19.

The V and J genes are TRBV12-3 or TRBV12-4 and TRBJ2-7; D may be TRBD2 (6 bases). V was cut by 1 base and J by 12 bases, with 16 bases left in between. The CDR3 covers 13 residues. The chain's CDR3 is CASSLGAGHGVYF. Written as DNA, the CDR3 is TGTGCCAGCAGTTTAGGGGCGGGGCACGGGGTGTACTTC.

The rearrangement links TRBV7-9 to TRBJ2-7; the D gene is possibly TRBD2 (6 bases). In germline, CDR1 is SEHNR, CDR2 FQNEAQ (reference sequence). The CDR3 consists of 16 residues. The V end lost 5 bases, the J end lost 4 bases, and 21 bases lay between the germline ends. This chain's CDR3 is CASSLARGLRDYEQYF. As DNA, the CDR3 is TGTGCCAGCAGCCTTGCCCGAGGACTAAGGGATTACGAGCAGTACTTC.

This clone came up a few times. CDR3 sequence: CASSRLAGYTGELFF. CDR3 coding DNA: TGTGCCAGCAGCCGCCTCGCCGGTTATACCGGGGAGCTGTTTTTT. V is TRBV5-8 and J is TRBJ2-2; D gene ambiguous. Trimming cost V 4 bases and J 5 bases, with 15 bases left between them. CDR1 and CDR2 from the germline V gene are SGHTS and YDEGEE. This CDR3 spans 15 amino acids.

The chain couples TRBV28 to TRBJ1-1; 8 bases line up with TRBD1. The CDR3 is 15 residues long. Losses at the gene ends were 4 bases for V and 2 bases for J; bases not matched to a gene: 6. Germline CDR1 reads MDHEN; CDR2 reads SYDVKM. The CDR3 sequence: CASSSLTGANTEAFF. The CDR3 coding sequence is TGTGCCAGCAGTTCCTTGACAGGGGCCAACACTGAAGCTTTCTTT.

The chain joins TRBV7-9 to TRBJ2-3; 10 nucleotides align to TRBD1. The junction had 6 bases not matched to a gene; V was cut back by 3 bases and J by 6 bases. The CDR3 runs 15 residues. Germline loops: CDR1 SEHNR, CDR2 FQNEAQ (reference sequence). For the CDR3, the DNA is TGTGCCAGCAGCTTCGGACAGGGGGACGGGGATACGCAGTATTTT. Translation gives CASSFGQGDGDTQYF.

The gene calls are TRBV6-1 and TRBJ1-1; no definite D call. V was pared by 2 bases and J by 1 base, with 5 bases between. The CDR3 consists of 13 residues. Germline V gene sequence: CDR1 MNHNS, CDR2 SASEGT. In DNA form, the CDR3 reads TGTGCCAGCAGTGAACTAGGGAACACTGAAGCTTTCTTT. Translated, it gives CASSELGNTEAFF.

The chain links TRBV28 to TRBJ1-3, with no clear D. The CDR3 sequence is 15 residues long. In germline, CDR1 is MDHEN, CDR2 SYDVKM. The V end was cut by 1 base, the J end by 0 bases, with 7 bases between. Here the CDR3 reads CASSLLVPSGNTIYF. For the CDR3, the DNA is TGTGCCAGCAGTTTATTAGTCCCCTCTGGAAACACCATATATTTT. The entire variable domain, with the rest obtained from reference TRBV28 and TRBJ1-3, is as follows: DVKVTQSSRYLVKRTGEKVFLECVQDMDHENMFWYRQDPGLGLRLIYFSYDVKMKEKGDIPEGYSVSREKKERFSLILESASTNQTSMYLCASSLLVPSGNTIYFGEGSWLTVV.

This clone has a handful of counts. The chain combines TRBV10-1 with TRBJ1-2, with 7 bases lining up with TRBD1. V shed 3 bases and J 11 bases; nucleotides not matched to a gene: 6. The length of the CDR3 is 12 residues. Germline CDR1 WNHNN, CDR2 SYGVQD (reference sequence). CDR3 in amino acids: CASSDSDRKYTF. As DNA, the CDR3 is TGCGCCAGCAGTGATTCGGACAGGAAGTACACCTTC.

The rearrangement uses TRBV18 and TRBJ2-7, with 8 bases aligning to TRBD1. Germline values: CDR1 KGHSH, CDR2 LQKENI. With 2 bases clipped from V and 6 bases from J, the junction kept 12 bases outside the gene matches. The CDR3 covers 16 residues. The DNA for the CDR3 is TGTGCCAGCTCACCAGGCGTACAGGGGGGCTACGGCGAGCAGTACTTC. Translation: CASSPGVQGGYGEQYF.

This clone was seen a few times. The genes are TRBV7-3 and TRBJ2-7, with 13 bases lining up with TRBD2. V lost 2 bases and J lost 5; bases outside the gene matches: 6. This CDR3 has 16 residues. Per germline, CDR1 SGHTA and CDR2 FQGTGA. The CDR3, as DNA: TGTGCCAGCAGCTTAGACGGGACTAGCGGGACCCACGAGCAGTACTTC. Protein sequence: CASSLDGTSGTHEQYF.

The chain uses TRBV19 and TRBJ2-2, with D perhaps matching TRBD2 (6 bases). Germline V gene sequence: CDR1 LNHDA, CDR2 SQIVND (reference sequence). V was pared by 5 bases and J by 6 bases, with 10 bases between. There are 13 residues in the CDR3. As DNA, the CDR3 is TGTGCCAGTAGTGCTCCTAGCGCCGGGGAGCTGTTTTTT. As protein: CASSAPSAGELFF.

This sequence joins TRBV28 and TRBJ2-7, with 10 bases aligning to TRBD2. J was trimmed by 2 bases and V by 2 bases; bases with no gene match: 6. Germline V lookup: CDR1 MDHEN, CDR2 SYDVKM. This CDR3 comprises 16 residues. The CDR3 DNA sequence: TGTGCCAGCAGTTTAATAGGGACTAGCGCTCCCTACGAGCAGTACTTC. Amino acid sequence: CASSLIGTSAPYEQYF.

The CDR3 DNA follows: TGTGCCAGCAGCCAGTGGGTGACCCGGGACAGGGTGACTTCACCCCTCCACTTT. This translates into CASSQWVTRDRVTSPLHF. V and J are TRBV3-1 (or the pseudogene TRBV3-2) and TRBJ1-6, with 9 bases fitting TRBD1. V was clipped by 3 bases and J by 9 bases; unmatched bases: 15. The germline V gene encodes CDR1 LGHDT and CDR2 YNNKEL (reference sequence). There are 18 residues in the CDR3.

V is TRBV12-5 and J is TRBJ1-2; 7 bases line up with TRBD1. CDR3 length equals 13 residues. Germline V gives CDR1 LGHNT, CDR2 FRNRAP. The ends lost 5 bases at V and 5 bases at J; junction bases unmatched: 5. The CDR3: CASGPGQLYGYTF. As DNA, the CDR3 is TGTGCTAGTGGTCCGGGACAGTTGTATGGCTACACCTTC.

CDR3 loop: CASSPGAEAGYTF. The CDR3 nucleotides read TGTGCCAGCAGCCCTGGGGCAGAGGCTGGCTACACCTTC. The rearrangement uses TRBV3-1 (or the pseudogene TRBV3-2) and TRBJ1-2; possibly TRBD1 for D (5 bases). The CDR3 extends over 13 amino acids. Trimming shortened V by 4 bases and J by 7 bases, and 13 bases separated the two germline ends. Germline assignment: CDR1 LGHDT and CDR2 YNNKEL (reference sequence).

This clone was seen more than once but under ten times. The V and J genes are TRBV11-1 and TRBJ1-1, with unresolved D. CDR1 is SGHAT and CDR2 is FQDESV in the germline V gene (reference sequence). Trimming removed 1 base from V and 3 bases from J, with 12 bases in between. The CDR3 loop spans 15 amino acids. The CDR3 bases are TGTGCCAGCAGCTTAGAAAGCGGTCCTCACACTGAAGCTTTCTTT. Translating gives CASSLESGPHTEAFF.

This clone was seen more than once but under ten times. The V and J genes are TRBV3-1 (or the pseudogene TRBV3-2) and TRBJ2-3; the match to TRBD1 covers 8 bases. Germline CDR1 is LGHDT and CDR2 is YNNKEL (reference sequence). The V gene end was trimmed by 4 bases and the J gene end by 10 bases; junction bases not matched to a gene: 13. The CDR3 sequence is 15 residues long. CDR3 sequence: CASSRRQGLIFAQYF. The DNA for the CDR3 is TGTGCCAGCAGCCGCCGACAGGGGCTCATCTTCGCGCAGTATTTT.

The chain recombines TRBV6-5 with TRBJ2-4, with 9 bases fitting TRBD1. V gave up 5 bases and J gave up 4 bases; unmatched junction bases: 6. Germline values: CDR1 MNHEY, CDR2 SVGAGI. There are 15 residues in the CDR3. CDR3 in DNA: TGTGCCAGCAGTCATTCGACAGGGGGGAAAAACATTCAGTACTTC. Translating it yields CASSHSTGGKNIQYF.

The rearrangement joins TRBV11-2 to TRBJ2-1; no reliable D call. Germline CDR1 is SGHAT and CDR2 is FQNNGV. V was clipped by 0 bases and J by 8 bases, with 5 bases between them. The CDR3 is 12 amino acids. As DNA, the CDR3 is TGTGCCAGCAGCTTAGATCGGTATGAGCAGTTCTTC. It is translated as CASSLDRYEQFF.

The chain recombines TRBV6-5 with TRBJ1-2; a possible D gene is TRBD1 (5 bases). This CDR3 has 16 amino acids. Germline CDR1 reads MNHEY; CDR2 reads SVGAGI. The V end lost 4 bases, the J end lost 3 bases, and 18 bases lay between the germline ends. CDR3 nucleotides: TGTGCCAGCAGTTTGTCTCGACAGAATTTATACTATGGCTACACCTTC. Amino acids: CASSLSRQNLYYGYTF.

The chain links TRBV27 to TRBJ1-1; D not certain. The CDR3 runs to 14 residues. The ends were cut back, 6 bases at V and 3 bases at J, with 14 bases in the middle. The germline CDR1 and CDR2 sequences are MNHEY and SMNVEV (reference sequence). Here the CDR3 DNA reads TGTGCCAGCAGGCATCAGTCGCGGGACACTGAAGCTTTCTTT. Amino acids: CASRHQSRDTEAFF.